This T cell receptor (beta chain) stems from a study of T-cell reconstitution after alpha-beta-depleted transplantation in children. Unique molecular identifiers were built into the TCRbeta library. TCRdb itself ran the PCR reads through MiXCR, one entry per CDR3 protein. The sample contains 780,000 or so distinct CDR3 sequences, roughly 15% of which appear only once. This clonotype appeared a few times. This CDR3 contains 15 residues. The germline V gene has CDR1 SGHVS and CDR2 FQNEAQ. V was cut by 6 bases and J by 1 base, with 15 bases left in between. The clonotype was recovered from a male patient under 18 who had a stem cell transplant for acute lymphoblastic leukemia, so the T cells may come from the graft donor. The source was PBMCs, mostly from graft donor cells, collected 360 days after TCRalphabeta/CD19-depleted stem cell transplant. The rearrangement links TRBV7-8 to TRBJ2-5, with D tentatively TRBD2 (6 bases). CDR3: CASSHGLPFQETQYF. CDR3 nucleotides: TGTGCCAGCAGTCACGGACTACCTTTCCAAGAGACCCAGTACTTC.